A selection of T cell receptor beta chains follows, all from one sample in a study of beta chain features in type 1 diabetes. Repertoires were generated with immunoSEQ multiplex PCR, while TCRdb's copy carries only in-frame clones and drops some. This sample has around 50,000 clones, with just under 45% found just once. The sample consisted of stem cell memory CD4+ T cells from blood. The receptors stem from a man aged 30 to 45 with type 1 diabetes. Both conserved end residues are part of each CDR3. The D gene is left open where the match is weak. Not all rows give a size; the values are once, few, many and, for expanded clones, a class.

clone size: .; D gene: TRBD2; J gene: TRBJ2-1; V gene: TRBV5-1; CDR3 DNA: TGCGCCAGCACCCTAGGCGGGAGCTCCTACAATGAGCAGTTCTTC; CDR3 protein: CASTLGGSSYNEQFF
clone size: .; D gene: .; J gene: TRBJ2-7; V gene: TRBV28; CDR3 DNA: TGTGCCAGCAGTTCGAGTCTTCCCTACGAGCAGTACTTC; CDR3 protein: CASSSSLPYEQYF
clone size: .; D gene: TRBD2; J gene: TRBJ2-1; V gene: TRBV15; CDR3 DNA: TGTGCCACCAGCAGAGCTAGGGGAACTAGCGGGTACAATGAGCAGTTCTTC; CDR3 protein: CATSRARGTSGYNEQFF
clone size: few; D gene: TRBD2; J gene: TRBJ2-7; V gene: TRBV4-3; CDR3 DNA: TGCGCCAGCAGCCAAGAGAGGCTAGCGGGAGAGGTCGAGCAGTACTTC; CDR3 protein: CASSQERLAGEVEQYF
clone size: few; D gene: .; J gene: TRBJ1-5; V gene: TRBV27; CDR3 DNA: TGTGCCAGCAGCTACCCTCAGCCCCAGCATTTT; CDR3 protein: CASSYPQPQHF
clone size: .; D gene: .; J gene: TRBJ1-2; V gene: TRBV6-1; CDR3 DNA: TGTGCCAGCAGGGTTACAGGGAGTGGATTTTATGGCTACACCTTC; CDR3 protein: CASRVTGSGFYGYTF
clone size: .; D gene: .; J gene: TRBJ2-1; V gene: TRBV6-5; CDR3 DNA: TGTGCCAGCACCAGAGGTGACCCTTGGAATGAGCAGTTCTTC; CDR3 protein: CASTRGDPWNEQFF
clone size: .; D gene: TRBD2; J gene: TRBJ2-1; V gene: TRBV11-2; CDR3 DNA: TGTGCCAGCAAACCGGGACTAGCTTACAATGAGCAGTTCTTC; CDR3 protein: CASKPGLAYNEQFF
clone size: .; D gene: .; J gene: TRBJ1-2; V gene: TRBV7-3; CDR3 DNA: TGTGCCAGCAGCTTAACTCCAGGGCTTGGCTACACCTTC; CDR3 protein: CASSLTPGLGYTF
clone size: few; D gene: TRBD1; J gene: TRBJ1-3; V gene: TRBV6-6; CDR3 DNA: TGTGCCAGCAGTTACCCGGGACAGGATGACAACACCATATATTTT; CDR3 protein: CASSYPGQDDNTIYF
clone size: .; D gene: .; J gene: TRBJ2-3; V gene: TRBV7-9; CDR3 DNA: TGTGCCAGCAGCTTGCAGGTTGATACGCAGTATTTT; CDR3 protein: CASSLQVDTQYF
clone size: .; D gene: TRBD2; J gene: TRBJ2-7; V gene: TRBV4-2; CDR3 DNA: TGTGCCAGCAGCCAAGAAGCGGGAGGGTCCTACGAGCAGTACTTC; CDR3 protein: CASSQEAGGSYEQYF
clone size: .; D gene: TRBD2; J gene: TRBJ2-5; V gene: TRBV6-5; CDR3 DNA: TGTGCCAGCAGTTACTCTTTGGGAGGGTCTCGTGAGACCCAGTACTTC; CDR3 protein: CASSYSLGGSRETQYF
clone size: few; D gene: .; J gene: TRBJ2-7; V gene: TRBV5-1; CDR3 DNA: TGCGCCAGCAGCTTGCCCTCGGGCGAGCAGTACTTC; CDR3 protein: CASSLPSGEQYF
clone size: .; D gene: .; J gene: TRBJ2-7; V gene: TRBV18; CDR3 DNA: TGTGCCAGCTCACCTCGCAGGGTGATCTCCTACGAGCAGTACTTC; CDR3 protein: CASSPRRVISYEQYF
clone size: .; D gene: .; J gene: TRBJ2-7; V gene: TRBV4-2; CDR3 DNA: TGTGCCAGCAGCCAAGTCTCAGATCCCTACGAGCAGTACTTC; CDR3 protein: CASSQVSDPYEQYF
clone size: .; D gene: .; J gene: TRBJ2-1; V gene: TRBV6-6; CDR3 DNA: TGTGCCAGCTTTAACAATGAGCAGTTCTTC; CDR3 protein: CASFNNEQFF
clone size: .; D gene: .; J gene: TRBJ2-1; V gene: TRBV18; CDR3 DNA: TGTGCCAGCTCACCGGAGGGGGCGAAGGGGTTCTCCTACAATGAGCAGTTCTTC; CDR3 protein: CASSPEGAKGFSYNEQFF
clone size: .; D gene: TRBD1; J gene: TRBJ2-1; V gene: TRBV7-7; CDR3 DNA: TGTGCCAGCAGCCCCAGGACAGGGAGCAATGAGCAGTTCTTC; CDR3 protein: CASSPRTGSNEQFF
clone size: .; D gene: .; J gene: TRBJ2-2; V gene: TRBV7-2; CDR3 DNA: TGTGCCAGCAGCTTGGTCAGGGGGAACACCGGGGAGCTGTTTTTT; CDR3 protein: CASSLVRGNTGELFF
clone size: .; D gene: TRBD2; J gene: TRBJ2-3; V gene: TRBV9; CDR3 DNA: TGTGCCAGCAATCGGGAGGGCCGGTATACGCAGTATTTT; CDR3 protein: CASNREGRYTQYF
clone size: few; D gene: .; J gene: TRBJ2-3; V gene: TRBV7-9; CDR3 DNA: TGTGCCAGCAGCCCTATCGGGCTAGCGACAGATACGCAGTATTTT; CDR3 protein: CASSPIGLATDTQYF
clone size: .; D gene: .; J gene: TRBJ1-2; V gene: TRBV7-8; CDR3 DNA: TGTGCCAGCAGCCCGAGTTCCTATGGCTACACCTTC; CDR3 protein: CASSPSSYGYTF
clone size: .; D gene: .; J gene: TRBJ1-1; V gene: TRBV6-6; CDR3 DNA: TGTGCCAGCAGCCCAGGGATTGAAGCTTTCTTT; CDR3 protein: CASSPGIEAFF
clone size: few; D gene: TRBD2; J gene: TRBJ2-3; V gene: TRBV9; CDR3 DNA: TGTGCCAGCAGCGTTCTGGCGGGAGCGGCCGCAGATACGCAGTATTTT; CDR3 protein: CASSVLAGAAADTQYF
clone size: .; D gene: .; J gene: TRBJ2-7; V gene: TRBV20-1; CDR3 DNA: TGCAGTGCGCATAGATACGAGCAGTACTTC; CDR3 protein: CSAHRYEQYF
clone size: .; D gene: .; J gene: TRBJ2-1; V gene: TRBV7-3; CDR3 DNA: TGTGCCAGCAGCCTTGGGGGTAGCGGTTTTTACAATGAGCAGTTCTTC; CDR3 protein: CASSLGGSGFYNEQFF
clone size: .; D gene: TRBD1; J gene: TRBJ1-2; V gene: TRBV29-1; CDR3 DNA: TGCAGCGTTGAGGGGGGACAGGATAACTATGGCTACACCTTC; CDR3 protein: CSVEGGQDNYGYTF
clone size: .; D gene: TRBD2; J gene: TRBJ2-7; V gene: TRBV5-1; CDR3 DNA: TGCGCCAGCAGCCGAACATCAGCCGGGACTAGCGGGAGATGGGGCGAGCAGTACTTC; CDR3 protein: CASSRTSAGTSGRWGEQYF
clone size: once; D gene: .; J gene: TRBJ2-3; V gene: TRBV19; CDR3 DNA: TGTGCCAGTAGAGGACAGCCAGATACGCAGTATTTT; CDR3 protein: CASRGQPDTQYF
clone size: .; D gene: .; J gene: TRBJ2-2; V gene: TRBV25-1; CDR3 DNA: TGTGCCAGCAGTAAATCGAAAGGACTTCTACACACCGGGGAGCTGTTTTTT; CDR3 protein: CASSKSKGLLHTGELFF
clone size: .; D gene: TRBD1; J gene: TRBJ1-2; V gene: TRBV2; CDR3 DNA: TGTGCCAGCAGTGCCACAGGGGATGGCTACACCTTC; CDR3 protein: CASSATGDGYTF